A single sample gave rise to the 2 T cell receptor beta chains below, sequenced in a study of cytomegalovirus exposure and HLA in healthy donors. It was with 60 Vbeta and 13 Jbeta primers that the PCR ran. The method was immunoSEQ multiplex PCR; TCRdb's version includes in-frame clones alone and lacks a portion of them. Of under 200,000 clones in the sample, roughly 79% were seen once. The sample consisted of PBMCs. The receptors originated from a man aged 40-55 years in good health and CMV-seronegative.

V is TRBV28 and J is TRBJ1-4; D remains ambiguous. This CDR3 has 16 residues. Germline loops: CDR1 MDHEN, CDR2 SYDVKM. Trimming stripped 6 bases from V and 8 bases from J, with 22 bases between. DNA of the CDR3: TGTGCCAGCAGCCCCACCGACTCCTTAAAGGTCGAAAAACTGTTTTTT. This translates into CASSPTDSLKVEKLFF.

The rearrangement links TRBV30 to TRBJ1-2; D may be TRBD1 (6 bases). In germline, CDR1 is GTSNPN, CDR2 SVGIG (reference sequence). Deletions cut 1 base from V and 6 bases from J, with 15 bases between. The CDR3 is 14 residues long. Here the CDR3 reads CAWSGTGLRHGYTF. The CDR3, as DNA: TGTGCCTGGAGTGGTACAGGGCTCAGGCATGGCTACACCTTC.